There are many counts of the clone carrying this TCR beta chain. Its specificity is unknown. This specimen comes from a study of early T cells in non-severe SARS-CoV-2 infection. Attachment of unique molecular identifiers to individual cDNA molecules was performed. Using its own MiXCR run on the 5' RACE reads, TCRdb lists one record per CDR3 protein. The data hold fewer than 40,000 distinct CDR3 sequences, with 7% to 7.5% observed a single time. Study-level findings and limits: Comparison of clonotypes with VDJdb favored anti-spike CD8 responses while missing private and CD4 specificities.

Per the germline V gene, CDR1 is SQVTM and CDR2 is ANQGSEA. The CDR3 totals 12 residues. V gave up 7 bases and J gave up 9 bases; unmatched junction bases: 9. The receptor was derived from an adult who was a healthcare worker with PCR-confirmed SARS-CoV-2 infection or an uninfected control (not recorded which). The rearrangement links TRBV29-1 to TRBJ2-1; 7 bases fit TRBD2. Sequenced here: whole blood, sampled at baseline. The CDR3 DNA is TGCAGCGGAAGGGAGGGCCATCTTGAGCAGTTCTTC. Translation gives CSGREGHLEQFF.